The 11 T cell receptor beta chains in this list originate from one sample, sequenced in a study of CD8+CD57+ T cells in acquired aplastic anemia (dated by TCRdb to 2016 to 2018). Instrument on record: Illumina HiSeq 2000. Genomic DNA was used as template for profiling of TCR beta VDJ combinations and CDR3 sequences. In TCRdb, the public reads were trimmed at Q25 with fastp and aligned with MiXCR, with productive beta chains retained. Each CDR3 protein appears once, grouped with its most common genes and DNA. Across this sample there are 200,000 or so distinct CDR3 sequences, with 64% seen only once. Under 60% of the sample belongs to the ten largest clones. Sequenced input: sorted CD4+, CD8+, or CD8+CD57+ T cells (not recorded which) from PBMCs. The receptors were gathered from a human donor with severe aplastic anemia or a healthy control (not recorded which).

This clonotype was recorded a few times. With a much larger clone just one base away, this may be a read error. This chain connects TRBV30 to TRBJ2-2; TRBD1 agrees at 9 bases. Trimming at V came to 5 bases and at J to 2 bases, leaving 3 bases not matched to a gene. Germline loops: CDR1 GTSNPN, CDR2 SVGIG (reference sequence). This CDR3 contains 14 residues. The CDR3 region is CAWYRGRNTGELFF. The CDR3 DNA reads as TGTGCCTGGTACAGGGGGCGTAACACCGGGGAGCTGTTTTTT. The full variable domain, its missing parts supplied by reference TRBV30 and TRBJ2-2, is SQTIHQWPATLVQPVGSPLSLECTVEGTSNPNLYWYRQAAGRGLQLLFYSVGIGQISSEVPQNLSASRPQDRQFILSSKKLLLSDSGFYLCAWYRGRNTGELFFGEGSRLTVL.

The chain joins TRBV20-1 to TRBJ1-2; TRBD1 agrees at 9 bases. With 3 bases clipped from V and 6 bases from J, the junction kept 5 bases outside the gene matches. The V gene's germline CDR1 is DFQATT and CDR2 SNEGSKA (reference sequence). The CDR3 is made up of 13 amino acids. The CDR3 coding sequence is TGCAGTGCTAGGGCCGGGACAGGGCATGGCTACACCTTC. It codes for CSARAGTGHGYTF.

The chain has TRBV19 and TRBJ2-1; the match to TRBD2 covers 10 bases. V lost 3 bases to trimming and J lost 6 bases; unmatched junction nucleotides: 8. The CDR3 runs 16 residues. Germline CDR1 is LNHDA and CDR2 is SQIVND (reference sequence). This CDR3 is CASSIWGSGGVNEQFF. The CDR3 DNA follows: TGTGCCAGTAGTATTTGGGGGAGCGGGGGGGTCAATGAGCAGTTCTTC.

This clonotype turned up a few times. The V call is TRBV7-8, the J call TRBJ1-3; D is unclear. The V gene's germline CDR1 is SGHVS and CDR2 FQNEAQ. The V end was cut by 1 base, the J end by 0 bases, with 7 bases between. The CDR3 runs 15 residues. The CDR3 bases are TGTGCCAGCAGCTTAGTAGGGAACTCTGGAAACACCATATATTTT. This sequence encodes CASSLVGNSGNTIYF.

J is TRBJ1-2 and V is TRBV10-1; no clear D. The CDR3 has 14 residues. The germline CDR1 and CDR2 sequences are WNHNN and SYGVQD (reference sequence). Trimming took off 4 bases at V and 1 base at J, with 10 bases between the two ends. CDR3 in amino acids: CASSVSGFNYGYTF. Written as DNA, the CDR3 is TGCGCCAGCAGTGTAAGCGGATTTAACTATGGCTACACCTTC.

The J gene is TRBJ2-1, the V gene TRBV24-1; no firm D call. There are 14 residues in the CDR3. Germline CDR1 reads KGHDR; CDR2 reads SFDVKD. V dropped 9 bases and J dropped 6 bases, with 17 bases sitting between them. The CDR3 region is CATRGLGSRNEQFF. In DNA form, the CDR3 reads TGTGCCACCCGAGGTCTAGGAAGTCGCAATGAGCAGTTCTTC.

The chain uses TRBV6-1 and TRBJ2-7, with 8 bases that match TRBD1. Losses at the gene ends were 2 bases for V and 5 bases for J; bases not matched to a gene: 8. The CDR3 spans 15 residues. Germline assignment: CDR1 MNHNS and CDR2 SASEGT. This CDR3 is CASSEWGQGADEQYF. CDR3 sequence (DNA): TGTGCCAGCAGTGAATGGGGGCAGGGGGCGGACGAGCAGTACTTC.

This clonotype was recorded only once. This chain's CDR3 is CASSTLQGGNAYEQYF. Here the CDR3 DNA reads TGTGCCAGTAGTACCCTCCAGGGCGGGAACGCCTACGAGCAGTACTTC. The rearrangement links TRBV19 to TRBJ2-7, with a possible D match to TRBD2 (6 bases). With 4 bases removed from V and 2 bases from J, the gap between germline ends came to 18 bases. CDR1 and CDR2 from the germline V gene are LNHDA and SQIVND (reference sequence). This CDR3 is built from 16 residues.

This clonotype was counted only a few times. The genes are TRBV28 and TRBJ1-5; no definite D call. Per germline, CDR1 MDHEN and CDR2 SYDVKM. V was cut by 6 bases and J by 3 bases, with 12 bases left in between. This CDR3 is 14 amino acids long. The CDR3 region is CASRNSGNNQPQHF. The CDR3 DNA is TGTGCCAGCAGGAATAGTGGGAACAATCAGCCCCAGCATTTT.

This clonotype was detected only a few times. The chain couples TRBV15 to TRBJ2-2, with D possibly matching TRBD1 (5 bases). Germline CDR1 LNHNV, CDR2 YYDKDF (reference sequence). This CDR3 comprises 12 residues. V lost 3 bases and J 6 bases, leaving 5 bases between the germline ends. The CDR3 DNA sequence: TGTGCCACCAGCAGGACAGCCGGGGAGCTGTTTTTT. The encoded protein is CATSRTAGELFF.

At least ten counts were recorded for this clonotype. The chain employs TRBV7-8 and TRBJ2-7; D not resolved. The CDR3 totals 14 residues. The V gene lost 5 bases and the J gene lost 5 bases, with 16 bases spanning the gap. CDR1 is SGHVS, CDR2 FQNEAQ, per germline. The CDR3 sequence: CASSQDINYDEQYF. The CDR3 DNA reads TGTGCCAGCAGCCAAGACATAAACTACGACGAGCAGTACTTC.